The T cell receptor beta chain described here comes from a study of cytomegalovirus exposure and HLA in healthy donors. Study-level points and caveats: Earlier analysis yielded a pattern in which most TCR beta V segments were productive about 90% or about 30% of the time.

PCR used 60 Vbeta primers and 13 Jbeta primers. Original processing notes: About 12 million of tens of millions of unique TCR beta chains were shared, per a later count. Clones were sequenced by immunoSEQ multiplex PCR, and TCRdb holds only the in-frame ones, with some missing. Clone size and the V and J calls come from that table; the DNA yielded D and trimming. The sample lists a few hundred thousand clones, approximately 81% occurring once. Concerning this clone itself: What it recognizes is unknown.

This receptor was obtained from a man in his thirties or forties in good health and CMV-seronegative. The sample taken for sequencing was PBMCs.

CDR3 nucleotides: TGTGCCAGCAGTTTCTGGGACAGGTCATATGGCTACACCTTC. It specifies CASSFWDRSYGYTF. V is TRBV28 and J is TRBJ1-2; 8 bases align to TRBD1. The CDR3 spans 14 residues. Trimming took 3 bases from V and 5 from J; bases not matched to a gene: 5. Per the germline V gene, CDR1 is MDHEN and CDR2 is SYDVKM.